This entry features one TCR beta chain sequence. Its antigen is not identified. The same CDR3 is also encoded by other DNA sequences in this sample. This sample is drawn from a study of cytomegalovirus exposure and HLA in healthy donors. J was trimmed by 1 base and V by 5 bases; bases with no gene match: 14. The germline CDR1 and CDR2 sequences are MDHEN and SYDVKM. The CDR3 has 17 residues. The PCR contained 60 Vbeta and 13 Jbeta primers. Sequencing used immunoSEQ multiplex PCR; TCRdb keeps in-frame clones, though not all of them. The top ten hold 3.4% of the sample, which has some 120,000 clones, about 80% seen once. Study observations and caveats: Follow-up analysis later connected one missense variant in DCLRE1C with trimming of TCR beta V- and J-genes. The productive fraction for most TCR beta V segments was about 90% or about 30% in an earlier analysis. Follow-up analysis found HLA locus-dependent TCR association rates, highest for DRB1 and lowest for HLA-C.

The specimen was PBMCs. The source is a man younger than 40 in good health and CMV-seronegative. The V gene is TRBV28, the J gene TRBJ2-7, with 7 bases matching TRBD2. The CDR3: CASSLVPGGFFSYEQYF. CDR3 DNA: TGTGCCAGCAGTCTAGTTCCGGGGGGATTCTTTTCCTACGAGCAGTACTTC.